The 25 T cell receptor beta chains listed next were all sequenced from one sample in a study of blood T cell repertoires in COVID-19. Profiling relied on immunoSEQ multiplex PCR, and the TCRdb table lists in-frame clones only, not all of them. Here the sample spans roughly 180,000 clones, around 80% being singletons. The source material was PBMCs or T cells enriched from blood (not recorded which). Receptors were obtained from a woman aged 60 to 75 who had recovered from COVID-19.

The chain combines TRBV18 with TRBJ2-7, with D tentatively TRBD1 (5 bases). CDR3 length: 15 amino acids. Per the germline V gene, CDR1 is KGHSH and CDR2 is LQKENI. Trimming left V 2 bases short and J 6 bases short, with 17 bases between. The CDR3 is CASSPRLQGSTEQYF. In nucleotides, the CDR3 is TGTGCCAGCTCACCAAGGTTGCAGGGTTCAACCGAGCAGTACTTC.

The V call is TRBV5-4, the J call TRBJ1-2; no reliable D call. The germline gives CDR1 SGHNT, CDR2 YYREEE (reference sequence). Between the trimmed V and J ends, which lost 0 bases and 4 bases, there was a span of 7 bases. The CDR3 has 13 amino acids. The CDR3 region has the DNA TGTGCCAGCAGCTTGGCGGGGAGCTATGGCTACACCTTC. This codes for CASSLAGSYGYTF.

The CDR3 region has the DNA TGTGCCAGCAGTCGGGACTGGGTCACAGATACGCAGTATTTT. Translated: CASSRDWVTDTQYF. V gene TRBV28 combines with J gene TRBJ2-3; TRBD2 is a possible D gene (6 bases). V was clipped by 5 bases and J by 2 bases, with 11 bases between them. There are 14 residues in the CDR3. The germline CDR1 and CDR2 sequences are MDHEN and SYDVKM.

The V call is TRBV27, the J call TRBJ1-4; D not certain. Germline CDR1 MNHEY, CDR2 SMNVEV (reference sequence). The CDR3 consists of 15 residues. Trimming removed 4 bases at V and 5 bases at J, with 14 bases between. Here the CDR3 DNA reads TGTGCCAGCAGTTCGTCTAGCGCGGGAAATGAAAAACTGTTTTTT. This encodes CASSSSSAGNEKLFF.

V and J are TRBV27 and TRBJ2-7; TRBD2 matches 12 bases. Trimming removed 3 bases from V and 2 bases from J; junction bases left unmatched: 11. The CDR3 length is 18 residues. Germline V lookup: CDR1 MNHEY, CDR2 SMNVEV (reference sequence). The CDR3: CASSFTSPTSGGAYEQYF. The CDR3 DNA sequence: TGTGCCAGCAGTTTTACTTCCCCGACTAGCGGGGGTGCCTACGAGCAGTACTTC.

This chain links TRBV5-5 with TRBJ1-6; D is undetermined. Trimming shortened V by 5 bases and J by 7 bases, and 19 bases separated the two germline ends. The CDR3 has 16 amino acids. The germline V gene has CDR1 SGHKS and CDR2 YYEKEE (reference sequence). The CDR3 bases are TGTGCCAGCAGTTTGTTTCGGACGGGAGGAAATTCACCCCTCCACTTT. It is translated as CASSLFRTGGNSPLHF.

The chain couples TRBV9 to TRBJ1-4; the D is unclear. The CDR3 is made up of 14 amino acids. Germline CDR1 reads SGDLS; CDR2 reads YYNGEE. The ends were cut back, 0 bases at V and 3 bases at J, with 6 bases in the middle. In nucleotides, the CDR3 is TGTGCCAGCAGCGTAGGGGAGCCTAATGAAAAACTGTTTTTT. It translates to CASSVGEPNEKLFF.

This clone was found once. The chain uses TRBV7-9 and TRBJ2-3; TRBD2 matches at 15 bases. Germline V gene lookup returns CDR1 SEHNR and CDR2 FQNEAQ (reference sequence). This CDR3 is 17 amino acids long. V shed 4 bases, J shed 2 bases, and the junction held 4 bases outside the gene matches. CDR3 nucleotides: TGTGCCAGCAGCTCAGGGACTAGCGGGAGGAACACAGATACGCAGTATTTT. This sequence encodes CASSSGTSGRNTDTQYF. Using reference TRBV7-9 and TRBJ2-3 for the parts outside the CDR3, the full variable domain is DTGVSQNPRHKITKRGQNVTFRCDPISEHNRLYWYRQTLGQGPEFLTYFQNEAQLEKSRLLSDRFSAERPKGSFSTLEIQRTEQGDSAMYLCASSSGTSGRNTDTQYFGPGTRLTVL.

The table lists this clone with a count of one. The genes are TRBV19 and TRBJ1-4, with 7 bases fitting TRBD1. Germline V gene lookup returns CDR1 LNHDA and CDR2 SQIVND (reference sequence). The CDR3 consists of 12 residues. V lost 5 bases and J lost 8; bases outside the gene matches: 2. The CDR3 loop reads CASSARGEKLFF. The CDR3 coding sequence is TGTGCCAGTAGTGCCAGGGGGGAAAAACTGTTTTTT. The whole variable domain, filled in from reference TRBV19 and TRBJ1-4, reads DGGITQSPKYLFRKEGQNVTLSCEQNLNHDAMYWYRQDPGQGLRLIYYSQIVNDFQKGDIAEGYSVSREKKESFPLTVTSAQKNPTAFYLCASSARGEKLFFGSGTQLSVL.

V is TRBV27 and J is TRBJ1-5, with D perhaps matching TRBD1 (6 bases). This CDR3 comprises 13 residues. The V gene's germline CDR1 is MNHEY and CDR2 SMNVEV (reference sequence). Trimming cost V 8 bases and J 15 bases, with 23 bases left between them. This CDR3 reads CASSTDLTGPRHF. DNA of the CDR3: TGTGCCAGCTCAACAGACTTGACAGGCCCAAGGCATTTT.

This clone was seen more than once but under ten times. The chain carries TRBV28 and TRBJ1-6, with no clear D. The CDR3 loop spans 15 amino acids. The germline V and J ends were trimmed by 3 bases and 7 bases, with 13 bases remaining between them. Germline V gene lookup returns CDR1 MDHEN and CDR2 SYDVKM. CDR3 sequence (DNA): TGTGCCAGCAGTTTTGGGTCGGGTTTGAATTCACCCCTCCACTTT. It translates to CASSFGSGLNSPLHF.

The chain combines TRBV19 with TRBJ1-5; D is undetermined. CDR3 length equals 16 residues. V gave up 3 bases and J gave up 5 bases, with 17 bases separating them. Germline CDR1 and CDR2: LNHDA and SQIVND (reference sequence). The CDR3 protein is CASSISLVRADQPQHF. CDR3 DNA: TGTGCCAGTAGTATCTCACTGGTGAGGGCCGATCAGCCCCAGCATTTT.

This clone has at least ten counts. The CDR3 reads CASSPVEGISPLHF. CDR3 in DNA: TGTGCCAGCAGCCCCGTGGAGGGAATCTCACCCCTCCACTTT. The V call is TRBV7-9, the J call TRBJ1-6; D gene ambiguous. The CDR3 is 14 amino acids. Germline-derived CDR1 and CDR2 are SEHNR and FQNEAQ (reference sequence). V lost 5 bases to trimming and J lost 10 bases, with 15 bases between them.

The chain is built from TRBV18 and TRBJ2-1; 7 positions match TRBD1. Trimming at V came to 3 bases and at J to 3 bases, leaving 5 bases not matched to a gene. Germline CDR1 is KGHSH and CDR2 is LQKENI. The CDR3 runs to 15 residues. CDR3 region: CASSPQGERYNEQFF. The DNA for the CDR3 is TGTGCCAGCTCACCGCAGGGGGAACGCTACAATGAGCAGTTCTTC. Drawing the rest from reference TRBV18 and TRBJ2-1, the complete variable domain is NAGVMQNPRHLVRRRGQEARLRCSPMKGHSHVYWYRQLPEEGLKFMVYLQKENIIDESGMPKERFSAEFPKEGPSILRIQQVVRGDSAAYFCASSPQGERYNEQFFGPGTRLTVL.

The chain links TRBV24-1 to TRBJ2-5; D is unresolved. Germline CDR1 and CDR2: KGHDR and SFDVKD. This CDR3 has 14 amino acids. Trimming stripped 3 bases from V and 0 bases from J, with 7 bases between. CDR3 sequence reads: CATSDDAYQETQYF. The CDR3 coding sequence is TGTGCCACCAGTGATGATGCGTACCAAGAGACCCAGTACTTC.

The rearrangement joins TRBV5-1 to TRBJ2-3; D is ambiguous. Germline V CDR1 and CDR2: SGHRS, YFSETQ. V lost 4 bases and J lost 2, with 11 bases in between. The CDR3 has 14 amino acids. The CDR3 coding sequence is TGCGCCAGCAGCCTGTCAGAAAACACAGATACGCAGTATTTT. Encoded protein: CASSLSENTDTQYF.

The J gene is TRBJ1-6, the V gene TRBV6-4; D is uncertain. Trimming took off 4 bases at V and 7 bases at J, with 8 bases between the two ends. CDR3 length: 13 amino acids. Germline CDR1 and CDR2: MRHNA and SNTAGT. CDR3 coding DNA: TGTGCCAGCAGTGCCCGTACAAATTCACCCCTCCACTTT. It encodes CASSARTNSPLHF.

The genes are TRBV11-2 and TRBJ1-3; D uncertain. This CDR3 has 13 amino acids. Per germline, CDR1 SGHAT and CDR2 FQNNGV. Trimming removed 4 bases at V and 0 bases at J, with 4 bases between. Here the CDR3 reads CASSSNSGNTIYF. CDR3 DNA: TGTGCCAGCAGCTCCAACTCTGGAAACACCATATATTTT.

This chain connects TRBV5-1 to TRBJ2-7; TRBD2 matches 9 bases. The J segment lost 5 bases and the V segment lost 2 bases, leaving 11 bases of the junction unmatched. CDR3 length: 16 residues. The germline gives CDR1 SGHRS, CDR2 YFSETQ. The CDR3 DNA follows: TGCGCCAGCAGCTTCGAGGCGGGAGGGCCCCTCGACGAGCAGTACTTC. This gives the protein CASSFEAGGPLDEQYF.

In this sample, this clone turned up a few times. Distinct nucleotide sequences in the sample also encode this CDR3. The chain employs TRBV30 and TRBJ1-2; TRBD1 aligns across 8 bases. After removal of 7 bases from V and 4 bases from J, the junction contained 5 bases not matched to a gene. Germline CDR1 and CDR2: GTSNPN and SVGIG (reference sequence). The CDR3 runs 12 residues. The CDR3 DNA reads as TGTGCCTCGGACAGGGTCCCCTATGGCTACACCTTC. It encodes CASDRVPYGYTF.

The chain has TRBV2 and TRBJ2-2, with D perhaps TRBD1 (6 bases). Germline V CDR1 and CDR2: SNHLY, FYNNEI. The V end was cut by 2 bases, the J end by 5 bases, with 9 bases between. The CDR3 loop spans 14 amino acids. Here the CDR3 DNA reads TGTGCCAGCAGTGAAAGGACAGCGACCGGGGAGCTGTTTTTT. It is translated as CASSERTATGELFF.

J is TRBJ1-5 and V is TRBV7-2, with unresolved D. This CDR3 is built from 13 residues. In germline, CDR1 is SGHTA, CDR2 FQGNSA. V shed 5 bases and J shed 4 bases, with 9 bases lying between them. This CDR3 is CASSSDFNQPQHF. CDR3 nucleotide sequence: TGTGCCAGCAGCAGTGACTTTAATCAGCCCCAGCATTTT. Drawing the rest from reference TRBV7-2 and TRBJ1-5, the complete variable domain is GAGVSQSPSNKVTEKGKDVELRCDPISGHTALYWYRQSLGQGLEFLIYFQGNSAPDKSGLPSDRFSAERTGGSVSTLTIQRTQQEDSAVYLCASSSDFNQPQHFGDGTRLSIL.

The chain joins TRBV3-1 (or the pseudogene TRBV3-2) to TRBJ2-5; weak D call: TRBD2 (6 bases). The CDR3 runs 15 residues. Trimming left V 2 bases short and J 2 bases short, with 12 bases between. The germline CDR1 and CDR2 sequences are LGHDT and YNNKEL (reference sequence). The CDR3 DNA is TGTGCCAGCAGCCAATCCGGGAGAAATCAAGAGACCCAGTACTTC. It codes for CASSQSGRNQETQYF.

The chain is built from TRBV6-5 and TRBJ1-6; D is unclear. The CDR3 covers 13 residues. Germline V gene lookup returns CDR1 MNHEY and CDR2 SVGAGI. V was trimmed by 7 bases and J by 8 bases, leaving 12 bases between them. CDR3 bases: TGTGCCAGCAAGTCCGGGGAGGATTCACCCCTCCACTTT. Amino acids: CASKSGEDSPLHF.

The CDR3 protein is CASSIRQLATNEKLFF. DNA of the CDR3: TGCGCCAGCAGCATTCGACAGCTTGCAACTAATGAAAAACTGTTTTTT. V and J are TRBV4-1 and TRBJ1-4; weak D call: TRBD1 (5 bases). V shed 5 bases and J shed 0 bases, with 13 bases lying between them. CDR1 is MGHRA, CDR2 YSYEKL, per germline. The CDR3 runs to 16 residues.